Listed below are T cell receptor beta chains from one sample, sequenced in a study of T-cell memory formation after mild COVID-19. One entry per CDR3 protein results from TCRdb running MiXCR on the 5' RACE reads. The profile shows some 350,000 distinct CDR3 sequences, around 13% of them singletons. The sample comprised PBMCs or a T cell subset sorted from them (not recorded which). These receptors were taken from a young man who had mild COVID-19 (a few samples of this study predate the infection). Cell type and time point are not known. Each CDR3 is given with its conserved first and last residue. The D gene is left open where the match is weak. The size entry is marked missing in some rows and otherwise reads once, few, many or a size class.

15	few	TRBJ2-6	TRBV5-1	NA	CASSFRPDGANVLTF	TGCGCCAGCAGCTTTCGCCCGGACGGGGCCAACGTCCTGACTTTC
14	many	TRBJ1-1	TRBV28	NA	CASSLSIGGTEAFF	TGTGCCAGCAGTTTGTCCATTGGGGGCACTGAAGCTTTCTTT
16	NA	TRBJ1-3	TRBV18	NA	CASSPPGGGTGNTIYF	TGTGCCAGCTCACCACCAGGAGGGGGAACTGGAAACACCATATATTTT
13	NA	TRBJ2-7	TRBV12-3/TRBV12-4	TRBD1	CASSWGTGYEQYF	TGTGCCAGCAGTTGGGGGACAGGGTACGAGCAGTACTTC
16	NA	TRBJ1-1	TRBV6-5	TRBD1	CASSYSPGTAVYEAFF	TGTGCCAGCAGTTACTCTCCCGGGACAGCTGTTTATGAAGCTTTCTTT
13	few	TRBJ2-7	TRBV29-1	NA	CSARGGGTYEQYF	TGCAGCGCCAGGGGAGGGGGAACCTACGAGCAGTACTTC
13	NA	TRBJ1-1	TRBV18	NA	CASSPLMTAEAFF	TGTGCCAGCTCACCACTAATGACAGCTGAAGCTTTCTTT
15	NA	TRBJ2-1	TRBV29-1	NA	CSVASSGWVGDEQFF	TGCAGCGTTGCATCATCAGGGTGGGTTGGGGATGAGCAGTTCTTC
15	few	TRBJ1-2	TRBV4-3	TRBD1	CASSHRDRSWRGYTF	TGCGCCAGCAGCCACAGGGACAGGTCTTGGCGAGGCTACACCTTC
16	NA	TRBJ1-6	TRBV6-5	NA	CASSYLSGVSDSPLHF	TGTGCCAGCAGTTACCTTAGCGGAGTGTCAGATTCACCCCTCCACTTT
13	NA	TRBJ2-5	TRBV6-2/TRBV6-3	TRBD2	CATEGLAEETQYF	TGTGCCACCGAGGGGCTAGCGGAAGAGACCCAGTACTTC
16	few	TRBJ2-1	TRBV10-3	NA	CAISRSLNRINNEQFF	TGTGCCATCAGCCGGAGTCTCAACAGGATTAACAATGAGCAGTTCTTC